This T cell receptor (beta chain) was recorded in a study of cytomegalovirus exposure and HLA in healthy donors. Study summary: A previous analysis identified 95 million to 140 million unique TCR beta sequences derived from roughly 190 million T cells. Study results and caveats: TCR beta sequences reportedly predicted the HLA-A and HLA-B alleles of most subjects accurately. The study labeled 164 TCR beta chains cytomegalovirus-associated. Later analysis demonstrated an association between a missense DCLRE1C variant and TCR beta V- and J-gene trimming.

Use of 60 Vbeta and 13 Jbeta primers characterized the PCR. Assay used: immunoSEQ multiplex PCR; TCRdb lists only in-frame clones, some missing. The sample includes 130,000 or so clones, around 75% of them seen just once. This CDR3 spans 16 amino acids. From germline, CDR1 is MNHEY and CDR2 SMNVEV (reference sequence). The V and J ends lost 4 bases and 6 bases, in that order; junction bases with no gene match: 10. As to this clone: The antigen remains unidentified.

This receptor was identified in a young man in good health and CMV-seronegative. The sample was PBMCs. The chain links TRBV27 to TRBJ2-7, with 12 bases lining up with TRBD2. CDR3 nucleotides: TGTGCCAGCAGTTCCTCCTGGACTAGCGGGATTAGCGAGCAGTACTTC. Encoded protein: CASSSSWTSGISEQYF.